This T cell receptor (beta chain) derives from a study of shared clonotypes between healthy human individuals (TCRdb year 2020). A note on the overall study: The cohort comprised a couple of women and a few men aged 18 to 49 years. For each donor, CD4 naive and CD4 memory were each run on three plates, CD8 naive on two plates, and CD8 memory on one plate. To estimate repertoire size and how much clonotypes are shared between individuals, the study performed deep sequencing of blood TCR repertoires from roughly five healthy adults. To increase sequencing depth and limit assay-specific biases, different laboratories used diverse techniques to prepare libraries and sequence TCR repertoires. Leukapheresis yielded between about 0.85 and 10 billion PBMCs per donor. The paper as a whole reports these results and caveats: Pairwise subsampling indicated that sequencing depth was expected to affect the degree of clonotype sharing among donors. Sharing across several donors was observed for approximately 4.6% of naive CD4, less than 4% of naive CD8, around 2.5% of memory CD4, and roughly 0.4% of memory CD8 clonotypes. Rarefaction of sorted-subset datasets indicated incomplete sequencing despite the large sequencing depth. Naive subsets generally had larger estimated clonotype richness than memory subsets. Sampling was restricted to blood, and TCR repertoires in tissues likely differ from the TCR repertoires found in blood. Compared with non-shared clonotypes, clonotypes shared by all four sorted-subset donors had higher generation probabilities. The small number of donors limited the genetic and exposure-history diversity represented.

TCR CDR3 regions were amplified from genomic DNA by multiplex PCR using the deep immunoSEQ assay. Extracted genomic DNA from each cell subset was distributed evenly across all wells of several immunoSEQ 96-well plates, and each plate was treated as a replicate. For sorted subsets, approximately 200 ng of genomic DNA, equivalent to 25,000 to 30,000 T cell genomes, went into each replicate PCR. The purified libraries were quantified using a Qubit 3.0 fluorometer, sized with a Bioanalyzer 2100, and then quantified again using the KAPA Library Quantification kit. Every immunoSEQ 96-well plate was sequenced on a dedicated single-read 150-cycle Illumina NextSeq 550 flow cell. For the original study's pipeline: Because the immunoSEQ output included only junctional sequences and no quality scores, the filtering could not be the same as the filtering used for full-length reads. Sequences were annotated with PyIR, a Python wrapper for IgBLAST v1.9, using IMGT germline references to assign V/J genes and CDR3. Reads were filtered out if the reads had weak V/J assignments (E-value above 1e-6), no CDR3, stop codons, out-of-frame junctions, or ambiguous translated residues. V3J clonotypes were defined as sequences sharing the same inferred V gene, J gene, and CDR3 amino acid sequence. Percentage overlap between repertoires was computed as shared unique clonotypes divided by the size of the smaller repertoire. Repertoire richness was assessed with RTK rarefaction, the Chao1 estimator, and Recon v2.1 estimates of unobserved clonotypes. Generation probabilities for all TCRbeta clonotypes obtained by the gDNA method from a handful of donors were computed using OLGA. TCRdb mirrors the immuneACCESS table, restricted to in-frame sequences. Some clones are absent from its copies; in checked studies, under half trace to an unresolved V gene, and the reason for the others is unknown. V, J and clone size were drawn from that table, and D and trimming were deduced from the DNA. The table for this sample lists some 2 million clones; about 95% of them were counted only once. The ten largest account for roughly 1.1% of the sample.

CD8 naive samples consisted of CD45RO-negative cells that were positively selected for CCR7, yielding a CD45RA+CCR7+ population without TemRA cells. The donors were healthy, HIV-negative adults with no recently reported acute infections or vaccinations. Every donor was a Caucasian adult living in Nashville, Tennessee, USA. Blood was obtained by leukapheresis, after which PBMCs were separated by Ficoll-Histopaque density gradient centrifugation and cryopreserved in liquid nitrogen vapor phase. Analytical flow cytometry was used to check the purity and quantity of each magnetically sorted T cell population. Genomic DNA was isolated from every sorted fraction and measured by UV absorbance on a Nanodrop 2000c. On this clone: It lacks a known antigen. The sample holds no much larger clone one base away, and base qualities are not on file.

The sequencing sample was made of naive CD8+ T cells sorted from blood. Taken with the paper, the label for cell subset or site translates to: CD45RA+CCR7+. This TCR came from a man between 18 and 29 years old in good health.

The CDR3 region has the sequence CASSQARVNEQFF. The DNA sequence is given as TGCGCCAGCAGCCAAGCACGAGTAAATGAGCAGTTCTTC. The chain uses TRBV4-3 and TRBJ2-1, with no confidently assigned D gene. At the junction V is shortened by 1 base and J by 7 bases, with 8 bases in between. According to the germline V gene, CDR1 reads LGHNA and CDR2 reads YSLEER. The CDR3 measures 13 amino acids from cysteine to phenylalanine. The entry retains the CDR3 DNA only, 39 bases that are in frame from base 1.